Sequencing of this T cell receptor (beta chain) was carried out in a study of regulatory T cells in long-lasting Graves disease. Study at large: Recently diagnosed Graves' patients had received antithyroid drugs for under 3 months.

Assembly of TCR beta libraries relied on iRepertoire HTBI primers together with Arm-PCR of CDR3 regions. MiXCR, run by TCRdb on the multiplex PCR reads, gives a single entry per CDR3 protein. The sample lists 350,000 to 450,000 distinct CDR3 sequences; about 11% were seen once. The sample holds many counts of this clonotype. Time point in this sample: newly diagnosed GD, antithyroid drugs for less than 3 months. From PBMCs, RNA was extracted and then used to make the TCR library. The V end lost 3 bases, the J end lost 3 bases, and 7 bases lay between the germline ends. The CDR3 consists of 13 residues. Germline CDR1 SGHDT, CDR2 YYEEEE. These data also featured in a second study, about T cells in Graves' hyperthyroidism and ophthalmopathy.

The receptor comes from a woman in her late teens or twenties with Graves disease. Here the sequenced sample was peripheral blood mononuclear cells (PBMCs), taken at new diagnosis, from a patient treated with antithyroid drugs. J is TRBJ2-1 and V is TRBV5-6, with D hard to call. This chain's CDR3 is CASSYGSYNEQFF. The CDR3 bases are TGTGCCAGCAGCTACGGAAGCTACAATGAGCAGTTCTTC.